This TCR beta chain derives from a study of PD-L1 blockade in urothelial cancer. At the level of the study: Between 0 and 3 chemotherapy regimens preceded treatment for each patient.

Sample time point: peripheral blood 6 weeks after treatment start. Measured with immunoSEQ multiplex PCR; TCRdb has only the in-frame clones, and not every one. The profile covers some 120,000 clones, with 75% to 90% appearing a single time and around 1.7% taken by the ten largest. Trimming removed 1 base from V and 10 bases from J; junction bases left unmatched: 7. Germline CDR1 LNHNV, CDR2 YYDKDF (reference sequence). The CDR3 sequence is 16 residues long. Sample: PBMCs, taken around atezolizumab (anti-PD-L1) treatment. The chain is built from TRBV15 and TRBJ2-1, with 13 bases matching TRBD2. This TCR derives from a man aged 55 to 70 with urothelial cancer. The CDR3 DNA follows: TGTGCCACCAGCAGAGGAGGGACTAGCGGGGCCGGGGAGCAGTTCTTC. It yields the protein CATSRGGTSGAGEQFF.